This T cell receptor (beta chain) was profiled in a study of blood T cell repertoires in COVID-19. On the study more broadly: The United States, Italy and Spain supplied acute and convalescent COVID-19 samples. T cells, B-cell-depleted T cells, or PBMCs provided the cDNA or gDNA that served as material.

One Seattle source followed patients from active infection through their disease course. The method was immunoSEQ multiplex PCR; TCRdb's version includes in-frame clones alone and lacks a portion of them. Here the sample spans roughly 240,000 clones, roughly 88% being singletons. V was clipped by 8 bases and J by 0 bases; unmatched bases: 9. CDR1 SGHAT and CDR2 FQNNGV come from the germline V gene. The CDR3 has 16 residues. The chain combines TRBV11-2 with TRBJ2-1; 8 bases are a match to TRBD2. This sequence was found in a woman of 80 years or more with COVID-19, enrolled during active disease. The sample was peripheral blood. This chain's CDR3 is CASPRGGGSSYNEQFF. CDR3 nucleotide sequence: TGTGCCAGCCCCAGGGGCGGGGGGAGCTCCTACAATGAGCAGTTCTTC. Together with reference TRBV11-2 and TRBJ2-1, the CDR3 gives the full variable domain: EAGVAQSPRYKIIEKRQSVAFWCNPISGHATLYWYQQILGQGPKLLIQFQNNGVVDDSQLPKDRFSAERLKGVDSTLKIQPAKLEDSAVYLCASPRGGGSSYNEQFFGPGTRLTVL.